The clone carrying this T cell receptor beta chain was detected many times. At one end the junction does not follow the germline gene, possibly because of a read error. Template material for amplifying TCR beta CDR3 regions consisted of RNA transcripts. First-round RT-PCR targeting the TCR CDR3 was performed with the HTBI primer set. One entry per CDR3 protein results from TCRdb running MiXCR on the multiplex PCR reads. The table lists about 210,000 distinct CDR3 sequences, over 15% of them singletons. This sample is part of a study of T cells in Graves' hyperthyroidism and ophthalmopathy. This CDR3 has 16 amino acids.

Sequences were obtained from blood. This clonotype was obtained from a man aged 50 to 60 with Graves' hyperthyroidism. The chain carries TRBV12-3 or TRBV12-4 and TRBJ2-1; no clear D. Written as DNA, the CDR3 is TGTGCCAGCAATTTAGGCAAGGGAATCGCCTACAATGAGCAGTTCTTC. This encodes CASNLGKGIAYNEQFF.